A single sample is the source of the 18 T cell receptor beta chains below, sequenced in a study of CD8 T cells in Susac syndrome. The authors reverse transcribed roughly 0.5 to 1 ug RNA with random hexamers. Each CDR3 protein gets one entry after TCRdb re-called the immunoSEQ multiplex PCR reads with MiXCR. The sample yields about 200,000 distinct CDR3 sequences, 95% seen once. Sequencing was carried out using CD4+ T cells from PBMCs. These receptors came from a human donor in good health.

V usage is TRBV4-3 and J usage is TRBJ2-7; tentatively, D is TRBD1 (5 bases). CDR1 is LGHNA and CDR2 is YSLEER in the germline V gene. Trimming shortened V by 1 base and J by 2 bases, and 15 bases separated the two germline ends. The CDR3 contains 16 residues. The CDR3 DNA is TGCGCCAGCAGCCAAGCCTCCGGACAATATGCCTACGAGCAGTACTTC. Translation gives CASSQASGQYAYEQYF.

The CDR3 coding sequence is TGCAGTGCTAGAGTGTTGGGGGGCCTCGAGCAGTACTTC. This gives the protein CSARVLGGLEQYF. The V call is TRBV20-1, the J call TRBJ2-7; the D gene could be TRBD1 or TRBD2 (6 bases each). This CDR3 has 13 amino acids. Per germline, CDR1 DFQATT and CDR2 SNEGSKA (reference sequence). The V end was cut by 1 base, the J end by 6 bases, with 13 bases between.

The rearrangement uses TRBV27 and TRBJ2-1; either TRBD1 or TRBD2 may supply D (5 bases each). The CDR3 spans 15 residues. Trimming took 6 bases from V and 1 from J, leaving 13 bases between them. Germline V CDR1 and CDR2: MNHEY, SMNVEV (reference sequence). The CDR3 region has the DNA TGTGCCAGCAGCCGTACGGGGCGATCCTACAATGAGCAGTTCTTC. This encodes CASSRTGRSYNEQFF.

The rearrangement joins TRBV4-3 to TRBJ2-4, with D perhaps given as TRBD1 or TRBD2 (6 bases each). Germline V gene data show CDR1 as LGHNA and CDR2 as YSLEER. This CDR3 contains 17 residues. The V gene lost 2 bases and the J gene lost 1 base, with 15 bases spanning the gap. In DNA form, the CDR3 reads TGCGCCAGCAGCCAAACTCCGGGGGCTAACGCCAAAAACATTCAGTACTTC. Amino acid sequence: CASSQTPGANAKNIQYF.

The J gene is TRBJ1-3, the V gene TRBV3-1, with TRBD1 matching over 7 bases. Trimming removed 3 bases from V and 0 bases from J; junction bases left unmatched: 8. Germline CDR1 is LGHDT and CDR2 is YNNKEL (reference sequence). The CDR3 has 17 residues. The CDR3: CASSHEQGPYSGNTIYF. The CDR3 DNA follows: TGTGCCAGCAGCCACGAACAGGGGCCGTACTCTGGAAACACCATATATTTT.

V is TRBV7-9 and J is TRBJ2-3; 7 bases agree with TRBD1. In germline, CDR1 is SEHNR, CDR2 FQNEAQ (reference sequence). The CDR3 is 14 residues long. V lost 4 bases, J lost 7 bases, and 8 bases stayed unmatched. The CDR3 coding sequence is TGTGCCAGCAGCTCGGGACAGACTACCCATACGCAGTATTTT. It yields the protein CASSSGQTTHTQYF. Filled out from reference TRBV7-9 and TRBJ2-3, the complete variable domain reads DTGVSQNPRHKITKRGQNVTFRCDPISEHNRLYWYRQTLGQGPEFLTYFQNEAQLEKSRLLSDRFSAERPKGSFSTLEIQRTEQGDSAMYLCASSSGQTTHTQYFGPGTRLTVL.

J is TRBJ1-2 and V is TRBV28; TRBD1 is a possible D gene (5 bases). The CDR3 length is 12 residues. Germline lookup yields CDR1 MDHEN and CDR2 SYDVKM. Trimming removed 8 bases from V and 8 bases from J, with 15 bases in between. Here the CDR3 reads CASWGTAGGYTF. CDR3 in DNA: TGTGCCAGCTGGGGGACTGCCGGGGGCTACACCTTC.

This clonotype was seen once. The CDR3 nucleotides are TGCGCCCGAAGGGGCAGGACATACTACGAGCAGTACTTC. It is translated as CARRGRTYYEQYF. The chain links TRBV4-3 to TRBJ2-7; possibly TRBD1 for D (5 bases). Trimming took 11 bases from V and 3 from J, leaving 17 bases between them. This CDR3 contains 13 residues. Germline CDR1 and CDR2: LGHNA and YSLEER.

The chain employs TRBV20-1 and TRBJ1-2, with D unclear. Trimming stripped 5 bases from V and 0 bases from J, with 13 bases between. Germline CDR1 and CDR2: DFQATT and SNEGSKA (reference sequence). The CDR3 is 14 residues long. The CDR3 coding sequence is TGCAGTGCTCACCTGGTCCAAGCTAACTATGGCTACACCTTC. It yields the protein CSAHLVQANYGYTF.

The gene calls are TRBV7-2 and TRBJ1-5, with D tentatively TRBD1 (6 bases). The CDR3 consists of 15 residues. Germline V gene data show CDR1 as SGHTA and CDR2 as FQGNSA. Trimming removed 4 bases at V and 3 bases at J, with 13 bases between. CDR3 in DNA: TGTGCCAGCAGCTCTGCGACAGGCCTCAATCAGCCCCAGCATTTT. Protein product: CASSSATGLNQPQHF. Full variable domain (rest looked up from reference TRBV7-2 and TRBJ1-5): GAGVSQSPSNKVTEKGKDVELRCDPISGHTALYWYRQSLGQGLEFLIYFQGNSAPDKSGLPSDRFSAERTGGSVSTLTIQRTQQEDSAVYLCASSSATGLNQPQHFGDGTRLSIL.

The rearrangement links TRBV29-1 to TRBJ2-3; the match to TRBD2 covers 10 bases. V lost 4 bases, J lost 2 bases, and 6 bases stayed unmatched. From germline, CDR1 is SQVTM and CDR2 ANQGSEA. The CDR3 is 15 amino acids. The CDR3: CSVVSSGSSTDTQYF. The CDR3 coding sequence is TGCAGCGTTGTGTCTAGCGGGAGCTCCACAGATACGCAGTATTTT.

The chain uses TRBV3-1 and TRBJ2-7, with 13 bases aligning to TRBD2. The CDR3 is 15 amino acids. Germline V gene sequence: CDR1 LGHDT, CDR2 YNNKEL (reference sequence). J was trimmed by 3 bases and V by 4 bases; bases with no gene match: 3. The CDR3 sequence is CASSRGLAGVYEQYV. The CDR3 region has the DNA TGTGCCAGCAGCCGTGGACTAGCGGGAGTCTACGAGCAGTACGTC.

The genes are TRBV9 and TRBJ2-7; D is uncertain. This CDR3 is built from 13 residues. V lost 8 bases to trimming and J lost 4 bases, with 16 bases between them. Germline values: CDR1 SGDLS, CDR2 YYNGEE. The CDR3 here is CASVFPRQYEQYV. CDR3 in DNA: TGTGCCAGTGTTTTCCCCCGCCAGTACGAGCAGTACGTC.

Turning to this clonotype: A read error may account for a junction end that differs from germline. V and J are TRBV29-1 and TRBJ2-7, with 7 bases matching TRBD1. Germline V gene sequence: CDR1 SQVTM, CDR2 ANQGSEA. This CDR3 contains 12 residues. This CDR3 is CSVEGTDYEQYF. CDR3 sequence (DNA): TGCAGCGTAGAAGGGACAGACTACGAGCAGTACTTC.

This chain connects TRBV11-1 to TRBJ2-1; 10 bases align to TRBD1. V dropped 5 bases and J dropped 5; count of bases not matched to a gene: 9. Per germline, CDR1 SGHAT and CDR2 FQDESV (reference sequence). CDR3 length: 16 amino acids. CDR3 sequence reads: CASSPPLGTGDNEQFF. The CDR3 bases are TGTGCCAGCAGCCCCCCCTTAGGGACAGGGGACAATGAGCAGTTCTTC.

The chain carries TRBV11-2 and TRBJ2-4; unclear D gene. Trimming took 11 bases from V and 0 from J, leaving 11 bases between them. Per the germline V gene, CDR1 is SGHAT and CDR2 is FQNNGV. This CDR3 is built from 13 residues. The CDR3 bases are TGTGCCCGAGCCCGGTTAGCCAAAAACATTCAGTACTTC. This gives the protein CARARLAKNIQYF.

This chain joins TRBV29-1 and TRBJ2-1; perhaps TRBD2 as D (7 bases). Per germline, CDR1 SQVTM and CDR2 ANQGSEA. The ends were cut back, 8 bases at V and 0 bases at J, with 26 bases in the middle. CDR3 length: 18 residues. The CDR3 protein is CSCRGASGRSPSYNEQFF. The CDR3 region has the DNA TGCAGCTGTCGGGGGGCTAGCGGCAGATCGCCCTCCTACAATGAGCAGTTCTTC.

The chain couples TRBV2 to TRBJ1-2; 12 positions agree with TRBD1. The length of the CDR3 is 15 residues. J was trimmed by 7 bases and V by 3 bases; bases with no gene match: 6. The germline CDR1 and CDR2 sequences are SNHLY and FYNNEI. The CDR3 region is CASSDGGQGAGGYTF. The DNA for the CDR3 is TGTGCCAGCAGTGATGGGGGACAGGGGGCAGGTGGCTACACCTTC.